This TCR beta chain derives from a study of blood T cells in healthy people across ages. The study drew donors from healthy Caucasian individuals in Russia aged roughly 6 to 100. It was around 10 milliliters of peripheral blood that were drawn from each donor. Sample-barcoded 5' priming and a J-beta primer mix drove a second PCR of about 6 to 12 cycles. TCRdb processed the 5' RACE reads anew with MiXCR; each CDR3 protein has one entry. The sample lists some 750,000 distinct CDR3 sequences; 22% were seen once. V shed 4 bases and J shed 3 bases, with 18 bases lying between them. CDR1 and CDR2 from the germline V gene are MGHDK and SYGVNS. The CDR3 contains 16 residues.

The source material was blood. The clonotype originates from a man in his sixties or seventies in good health. This rearrangement joins TRBV25-1 to TRBJ1-2; D possibly corresponds to TRBD1 (5 bases). The CDR3 region is CASSVRGAGIDYGYTF. The CDR3 DNA is TGTGCCAGCAGTGTAAGGGGTGCAGGAATAGACTATGGCTACACCTTC.